This T cell receptor beta chain was identified during a study of response to subunit inactivated influenza vaccine. The V gene's germline CDR1 is LGHNA and CDR2 YSLEER. V was clipped by 4 bases and J by 1 base, with 10 bases between them. CDR3 length: 15 amino acids. TCRdb fed the RT-PCR reads into MiXCR, producing one record per CDR3 protein. This sample has roughly 550,000 distinct CDR3 sequences, with approximately 24% found just once. These data were likewise used in another study, on T cells expressing NK-cell markers. According to that study: UMI-tagged 5'RACE template switching yielded the TCR beta cDNA. About 1.0-7.5% of CD8+ T cells in about 6 donors belonged to dominant NKG2C+ clonotypes.

This chain links TRBV4-3 with TRBJ2-2; D not certain. This sequence originates from a man in his fifties or sixties who received an inactivated influenza vaccine. Sequences were derived from CD4+ T cells sorted from PBMCs, sampled 11 to 12 days after vaccination. The CDR3 DNA is TGCGCCAGCAGCCTAGGGATAAGGAACACCGGGGAGCTGTTTTTT. It is translated as CASSLGIRNTGELFF.